This TCR beta chain stems from a study of shared clonotypes between healthy human individuals. The CDR3 contains 16 residues. V shed 4 bases and J 2 bases; nucleotides not matched to a gene: 4. Germline V lookup: CDR1 SGHNT, CDR2 YYREEE (reference sequence). Assay: immunoSEQ multiplex PCR; the TCRdb copy retains only in-frame clones and omits some. This table has some 2.3 million clones, approximately 95% appearing once. The V call is TRBV5-4, the J call TRBJ2-3, with 13 bases identical to TRBD2. The TCR originated in a man aged 18 to 30 in good health. Some clones in this sample may be carry-over from other donors' samples. The sample comprised naive CD4+ T cells from PBMCs. Subset specified: CD45RA+ positively selected. This chain's CDR3 is CASSTGTSGATDTQYF. CDR3 bases: TGTGCCAGCAGCACCGGGACTAGCGGGGCCACAGATACGCAGTATTTT.